The 3 T cell receptor beta chains reported below all come from one sample, sequenced in a study of glioma-infiltrating T cells. Amplification of TCR alpha and beta CDR3 regions from RNA used iRepertoire nested multiplex PCR. Via MiXCR, TCRdb re-called the multiplex PCR reads, giving one row per CDR3 protein. The sample carries more than 350,000 distinct CDR3 sequences, roughly two fifths recorded once. Sequences were obtained from glioma tissue, nonneoplastic brain tissue, or PBMCs (not recorded which). The receptors here all came from a human donor with low-grade glioma or glioblastoma, undergoing nonglioma brain surgery, or in good health (not recorded which).

This clonotype was seen a few times. This chain connects TRBV4-3 to TRBJ2-3; no definite D call. CDR1 LGHNA and CDR2 YSLEER come from the germline V gene. Deletions cut 1 base from V and 3 bases from J, with 8 bases between. The CDR3 is 14 amino acids. The CDR3 spells CASSQGAFTDTQYF. The CDR3 DNA reads TGCGCCAGCAGCCAAGGGGCTTTTACAGATACGCAGTATTTT.

The V gene is TRBV27, the J gene TRBJ2-1; 13 positions agree with TRBD2. The CDR3 consists of 16 residues. CDR1 is MNHEY and CDR2 is SMNVEV in the germline V gene (reference sequence). The J segment lost 8 bases and the V segment lost 2 bases, leaving 6 bases of the junction unmatched. The CDR3 here is CASSLLGTSGIDEQFF. The CDR3 nucleotides are TGTGCCAGCAGTTTACTCGGGACTAGCGGGATTGATGAGCAGTTCTTC.

This rearrangement joins TRBV2 to TRBJ2-1; TRBD2 aligns across 10 bases. CDR1 is SNHLY and CDR2 is FYNNEI in the germline V gene. This CDR3 contains 14 residues. Trimming at V came to 10 bases and at J to 3 bases, leaving 6 bases not matched to a gene. As DNA, the CDR3 is TGTGCCACATCCGAGCGGGAGGGCTACAATGAGCAGTTCTTC. Translated: CATSEREGYNEQFF.